This TCR beta chain was sequenced during a study (dated by TCRdb to the early 2020s). Notes on this clone: Its antigen has not been determined. No qualities accompany the bases; no much larger clone lies one base away.

The CDR3 sequence holds 10 residues, the cysteine and phenylalanine included. Just CDR3 DNA is preserved here, 30 bases in frame from base 1. The CDR1 and CDR2 encoded by the germline V gene (reference sequence) are GTSNPN and SVGIG. V and J are truncated by 4 bases and 7 bases respectively, leaving an intervening sequence of 7 bases. The paper as a whole reports these results and caveats: Further investigation, including longitudinal sampling and assessment of a control group, is stated by the authors to be required.

Survey-level sequencing on the immunoSEQ platform was used to profile the TCR beta chain repertoires. From the authors' description of their analysis: Repertoire diversity was measured with the inverse Simpson index, and CDR3 amino acid length spectratypes and V-J pairing frequencies were compared. TCR beta CDR3 sequences were matched against VDJdb to annotate clonotypes specific to SARS-CoV-2, CMV, influenza A and EBV. In TCRdb, the immuneACCESS table is reduced to in-frame sequences with V and J assigned. These tables do not hold every clone; where another copy was compared, an unresolved V gene accounts for under half, and the others remain unexplained. Clonal size and the V and J genes are those of that table, whereas D and trimming came from the DNA. This sample gives around 50,000 clones in total; 80% to 95% of them show up just once. In total, the top ten clones hold roughly 10% of the sample.

PBMCs were isolated from peripheral blood, and TCR beta sequencing was performed on genomic DNA from unsorted PBMCs. The V and J genes are TRBV30 and TRBJ1-2, with an unclear D gene assignment. The receptor's source is a man aged 40-50 years with rheumatoid arthritis. The specimen was PBMCs. The CDR3 amino acid sequence is: CAWKNGGYTF. In nucleotide form, the sequence is TGTGCCTGGAAGAATGGTGGCTACACCTTC.